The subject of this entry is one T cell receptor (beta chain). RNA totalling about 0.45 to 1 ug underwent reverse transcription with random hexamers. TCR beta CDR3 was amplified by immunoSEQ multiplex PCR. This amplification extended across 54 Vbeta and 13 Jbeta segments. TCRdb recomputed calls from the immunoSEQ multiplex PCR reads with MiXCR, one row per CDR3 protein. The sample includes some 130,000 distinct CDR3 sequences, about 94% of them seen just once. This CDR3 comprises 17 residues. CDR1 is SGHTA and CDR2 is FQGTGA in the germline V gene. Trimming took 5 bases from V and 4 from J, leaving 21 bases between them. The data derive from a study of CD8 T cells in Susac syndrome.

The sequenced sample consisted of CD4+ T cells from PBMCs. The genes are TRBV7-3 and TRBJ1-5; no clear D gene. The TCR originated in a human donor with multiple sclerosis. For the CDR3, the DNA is TGTGCCAGCAGCCCGCTTCCCGACCGCGGCCTGAATCAGCCCCAGCATTTT. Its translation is CASSPLPDRGLNQPQHF.